This T cell receptor beta chain was recovered during a study of glioma-infiltrating T cells. Whole-study results and caveats: CDR3 overlap between tissue and blood was very small.

Amplification of TCR alpha and beta CDR3 regions from RNA used iRepertoire nested multiplex PCR. TCRdb redid the calling of the multiplex PCR reads with MiXCR, one entry per CDR3 protein. The repertoire has roughly 3,100 distinct CDR3 sequences, around 45% of them found once; the top ten carry around half. This CDR3 has 17 amino acids. CDR1 is SGHTA, CDR2 FQGNSA, per germline. J was trimmed by 4 bases and V by 1 base; bases with no gene match: 10. This clonotype ranks as medium-sized (0.01 to 0.1%). Antigen specificity is unknown. The sample taken for sequencing was glioma tissue, nonneoplastic brain tissue, or PBMCs (not recorded which). The receptor's source is a human donor with low-grade glioma or glioblastoma, undergoing nonglioma brain surgery, or in good health (not recorded which). The genes are TRBV7-2 and TRBJ2-5; TRBD2 aligns across 9 bases. This CDR3 is CASSLGDLAGMGETQYF. CDR3 sequence (DNA): TGTGCCAGCAGCTTAGGGGATCTAGCGGGGATGGGAGAGACCCAGTACTTC.